A selection of T cell receptor beta chains follows, all from one sample in a study of long-term antiretroviral therapy in people with HIV. Using immunoSEQ multiplex PCR, the repertoire was profiled, and TCRdb retains in-frame clones only, with some absent. In the table there are about 10,000 clones, roughly 84% of which are singletons. The specimen comprised unsorted PBMCs, sampled 0.3 years before starting antiretroviral therapy. The receptors here all came from a man aged 25-45 years with HIV. CDR3s include the opening cysteine and the closing phenylalanine or tryptophan. The D gene is left open where the match is weak. The size of a clone is reported for some rows only, either as once, few or many, or as a class for expanded clones.

d_call j_call v_call clone_size cdr3_aa cdr3_nt
- TRBJ2-3 TRBV28 - CALGLPGSDTQYF TGTGCCCTCGGACTCCCCGGCTCAGATACGCAGTATTTT
TRBD1 TRBJ2-2 TRBV4-1 - CASTMDRGPPFF TGCGCCAGCACCATGGACAGGGGGCCCCCGTTTTTT
- TRBJ2-7 TRBV10-3 - CAISERGNEQYF TGTGCCATCAGTGAGCGGGGGAACGAGCAGTACTTC
- TRBJ2-1 TRBV4-3 - CASSQDSGTGYDNEQFF TGCGCCAGCAGCCAAGATAGCGGGACAGGGTACGACAATGAGCAGTTCTTC
TRBD1 TRBJ2-1 TRBV29-1 - CSLWDSEQFF TGCAGCCTATGGGACAGCGAGCAGTTCTTC
TRBD1 TRBJ2-1 TRBV9 - CASSVALFQGARNEQFF TGTGCCAGCAGCGTAGCTCTATTCCAGGGGGCGCGGAATGAGCAGTTCTTC
TRBD2 TRBJ2-1 TRBV7-3 - CASSSGTSGLNEQFF TGTGCCAGCAGCTCCGGGACTAGCGGTCTTAATGAGCAGTTCTTC
TRBD1 TRBJ1-1 TRBV19 - CASRRLGTGSRNTEAFF TGTGCCAGTAGGCGCCTGGGGACAGGGAGTAGGAACACTGAAGCTTTCTTT
TRBD2 TRBJ2-4 TRBV29-1 - CSVPDSGMNIQYF TGCAGCGTCCCAGATAGCGGGATGAACATTCAGTACTTC
- TRBJ2-1 TRBV25-1 - CASSEVAYNEQFF TGTGCCAGCAGTGAAGTTGCCTACAATGAGCAGTTCTTC
- TRBJ2-3 TRBV6-5 few CASSWGNPTDTQYF TGTGCCAGCAGTTGGGGGAACCCCACAGATACGCAGTATTTT
TRBD1 TRBJ1-2 TRBV7-6 - CASSYGQARGYTF TGTGCCAGCAGCTACGGACAGGCCCGCGGCTACACCTTC
- TRBJ2-5 TRBV4-1 - CASSLSGQGKETQYF TGCGCCAGCAGCCTTTCGGGACAAGGAAAAGAGACCCAGTACTTC
TRBD1 TRBJ2-5 TRBV10-3 - CAISEPTGGIETQYF TGTGCCATCAGTGAGCCGACAGGGGGCATAGAGACCCAGTACTTC
TRBD2 TRBJ2-2 TRBV4-2 - CASSRGLAGVDTGELFF TGTGCCAGCAGCCGGGGACTAGCGGGAGTAGACACCGGGGAGCTGTTTTTT
- TRBJ2-7 TRBV18 - CASSPLTGDSYEQYF TGTGCCAGCTCACCACTGACAGGAGACTCCTACGAGCAGTACTTC
TRBD2 TRBJ2-2 TRBV4-3 - CASSQELAGNTGELFF TGCGCCAGCAGCCAAGAGTTAGCGGGGAACACCGGGGAGCTGTTTTTT
- TRBJ2-7 TRBV5-4 large CASSRGNHEQYF TGTGCCAGCAGCCGAGGAAACCACGAGCAGTACTTC
TRBD1 TRBJ1-4 TRBV7-2 - CASRPRTGATNEKLFF TGTGCCAGCAGACCTAGGACAGGCGCAACTAATGAAAAACTGTTTTTT
- TRBJ2-3 TRBV2 - CASRTGLPGTDTQYF TGTGCCAGCAGAACGGGACTCCCGGGGACAGATACGCAGTATTTT
TRBD1 TRBJ1-4 TRBV4-1 - CASSRILTGGLTNEKLFF TGCGCCAGCAGCCGAATACTGACAGGGGGCCTTACGAATGAAAAACTGTTTTTT
- TRBJ1-5 TRBV21-1 - CASSTRTDPNQPQHF TGTGCCAGCAGCACCCGGACAGACCCCAATCAGCCCCAGCATTTT
- TRBJ1-1 TRBV4-1 - CASSQDGQGGTEAFF TGCGCCAGCAGCCAAGATGGGCAGGGAGGCACTGAAGCTTTCTTT
TRBD2 TRBJ2-1 TRBV19 few CASGLAGGINNEQFF TGTGCCAGCGGACTAGCGGGAGGGATCAACAATGAGCAGTTCTTC
TRBD2 TRBJ2-3 TRBV7-2 - CASSLIGGLAGDTQYF TGTGCCAGCAGCTTGATCGGGGGACTAGCGGGGGATACGCAGTATTTT
TRBD2 TRBJ2-2 TRBV6-4 - CASAGGDTGELFF TGTGCCAGCGCCGGGGGGGACACCGGGGAGCTGTTTTTT
- TRBJ2-7 TRBV28 medium-sized CASRDDEQYF TGTGCCAGCAGGGACGACGAGCAGTACTTC
TRBD2 TRBJ2-3 TRBV4-2 - CASSQDSSGGATDTQYF TGTGCCAGCAGCCAAGATTCAAGCGGGGGGGCTACAGATACGCAGTATTTT
TRBD2 TRBJ2-5 TRBV7-8 once CASSSSGTNQETQYF TGTGCCAGCAGCTCGTCCGGGACTAACCAAGAGACCCAGTACTTC
- TRBJ1-4 TRBV6-5 - CASSYSRRGNEKLFF TGTGCCAGCAGTTACTCGCGAAGGGGCAATGAAAAACTGTTTTTT
TRBD2 TRBJ2-7 TRBV29-1 - CSVDRPGGEQYF TGCAGCGTTGATCGACCGGGGGGAGAGCAGTACTTC
TRBD2 TRBJ2-1 TRBV4-3 - CASSLTSGRAEYNEQFF TGCGCCAGCAGCCTAACTAGCGGGAGGGCCGAGTACAATGAGCAGTTCTTC
- TRBJ2-7 TRBV2 few CASSGTESSYEQYF TGTGCCAGCAGTGGGACGGAAAGCTCCTACGAGCAGTACTTC
TRBD1 TRBJ2-1 TRBV29-1 - CSVTGQGEQFF TGCAGCGTAACCGGACAGGGCGAGCAGTTCTTC
- TRBJ2-6 TRBV23-1 once CASSSFTQQSRANVLTF TGCGCCAGCAGTTCTTTTACGCAACAAAGTCGGGCCAACGTCCTGACTTTC
TRBD2 TRBJ2-5 TRBV10-3 - CATGTTPQETQYF TGTGCCACTGGGACTACCCCTCAAGAGACCCAGTACTTC
TRBD1 TRBJ1-3 TRBV4-1 - CASSQATGRGNTIYF TGCGCCAGCAGCCAAGCGACAGGGCGTGGAAACACCATATATTTT
TRBD2 TRBJ2-3 TRBV28 - CAIGLAERGTDTQYF TGTGCCATTGGACTAGCGGAGAGGGGCACAGATACGCAGTATTTT
- TRBJ1-2 TRBV27 - CASSLWGGGADGYTF TGTGCCAGCAGTTTATGGGGCGGGGGGGCAGATGGCTACACCTTC
TRBD1 TRBJ2-7 TRBV27 - CASHRQGGSYEQYF TGTGCCAGCCACCGACAGGGGGGCTCCTACGAGCAGTACTTC
- TRBJ2-2 TRBV14 - CASSHPHTGELFF TGTGCCAGCAGCCACCCCCACACCGGGGAGCTGTTTTTT
TRBD2 TRBJ2-3 TRBV6-4 - CASSLAGAADTQYF TGTGCCAGCAGTCTAGCGGGAGCTGCAGATACGCAGTATTTT
- TRBJ1-5 TRBV4-2 - CASSQDNGQPQHF TGTGCCAGCAGCCAAGACAACGGTCAGCCCCAGCATTTT
TRBD2 TRBJ2-1 TRBV4-3 - CASSLEGLENNEQFF TGCGCCAGCAGCCTTGAGGGACTAGAGAACAATGAGCAGTTCTTC
- TRBJ2-7 TRBV6-6 - CASSRGLPDEQYF TGTGCCAGCAGCCGGGGACTCCCAGACGAGCAGTACTTC
- TRBJ1-2 TRBV7-8 - CASSPSRVGYTF TGTGCCAGCAGCCCCTCGAGGGTTGGCTACACCTTC
TRBD1 TRBJ1-5 TRBV28 few CASSFQGGGNQPQHF TGTGCCAGCAGTTTTCAGGGGGGAGGCAATCAGCCCCAGCATTTT
- TRBJ1-3 TRBV7-8 - CASSLEGGSGNTIYF TGTGCCAGCAGCTTAGAAGGTGGATCTGGAAACACCATATATTTT
TRBD2 TRBJ2-7 TRBV7-9 - CASSIPSGGISYEQYF TGTGCCAGCAGCATCCCTAGCGGGGGGATCTCCTACGAGCAGTACTTC
TRBD1 TRBJ1-1 TRBV6-4 once CASSATGFITEAFF TGTGCCAGCAGCGCGACAGGGTTTATCACTGAAGCTTTCTTT
- TRBJ2-1 TRBV27 - CASSFGDEQFF TGTGCCAGCAGTTTCGGAGATGAGCAGTTCTTC